The 9 T cell receptor beta chains below come from one sample, sequenced in a study of shared clonotypes between healthy human individuals. Assay: immunoSEQ multiplex PCR; the TCRdb copy retains only in-frame clones and omits some. Of 550,000 to 750,000 clones in the sample, 92% are singletons; the top ten hold 24%. Positive CCR7 selection of CD45RO-negative cells yielded the naive CD8 cells, and terminally differentiated effector memory CD45RA+ cells were excluded. Sample: naive CD8+ T cells sorted from blood. All receptors come from a man aged 25-45 years in good health.

The chain links TRBV4-1 to TRBJ2-1, with D hard to call. This CDR3 has 14 residues. V dropped 2 bases and J dropped 5 bases, with 10 bases sitting between them. CDR1 MGHRA and CDR2 YSYEKL come from the germline V gene. CDR3 sequence reads: CASSQQVFNNEQFF. The CDR3 DNA sequence: TGCGCCAGCAGCCAACAGGTATTTAACAATGAGCAGTTCTTC.

This sequence joins TRBV4-3 and TRBJ1-3; unclear D gene. Per the germline V gene, CDR1 is LGHNA and CDR2 is YSLEER. The V end lost 1 base, the J end lost 2 bases, and 6 bases lay between the germline ends. The length of the CDR3 is 14 residues. In DNA, the CDR3 is TGCGCCAGCAGCCAAGGGGGAACTGGAAACACCATATATTTT. This sequence encodes CASSQGGTGNTIYF.

This clone was found a few times. Within the sample, other DNA sequences also encode this same CDR3. The J gene is TRBJ2-7, the V gene TRBV7-9, with D unresolved. CDR3 length: 12 amino acids. V lost 3 bases to trimming and J lost 3 bases, with 6 bases between them. The germline CDR1 and CDR2 sequences are SEHNR and FQNEAQ (reference sequence). The CDR3 region is CASSLTDYEQYF. The CDR3 nucleotides read TGTGCCAGCAGCTTGACGGACTACGAGCAGTACTTC.

The chain joins TRBV4-1 to TRBJ2-1; 9 bases fit TRBD2. CDR1 and CDR2 from the germline V gene are MGHRA and YSYEKL. The CDR3 is 15 amino acids. After removal of 6 bases from V and 3 bases from J, the junction contained 6 bases not matched to a gene. CDR3 nucleotide sequence: TGCGCCAGCAGTGCTGGGACTAGCATCTACAATGAGCAGTTCTTC. Its translation: CASSAGTSIYNEQFF.

The chain is built from TRBV6-5 and TRBJ2-7, with TRBD1 matching 7 bases. Trimming at V came to 6 bases and at J to 2 bases, leaving 7 bases not matched to a gene. Germline CDR1 MNHEY, CDR2 SVGAGI. The CDR3 runs 14 residues. The CDR3 reads CASRGTESTYEQYF. CDR3 nucleotide sequence: TGTGCCAGCAGGGGGACAGAAAGCACCTACGAGCAGTACTTC.

The gene calls are TRBV4-3 and TRBJ2-1; TRBD1 aligns across 12 bases. With V trimmed by 2 bases and J by 7 bases, 12 bases remained unmatched. Germline V gene data show CDR1 as LGHNA and CDR2 as YSLEER. This CDR3 region has 18 residues. CDR3 protein: CASSQSIPGQGAENEQFF. CDR3 bases: TGCGCCAGCAGCCAATCTATTCCGGGACAGGGGGCGGAAAATGAGCAGTTCTTC.

This chain joins TRBV2 and TRBJ2-7; D is possibly TRBD2 (6 bases). The V end lost 6 bases, the J end lost 0 bases, and 15 bases lay between the germline ends. The CDR3 is made up of 15 amino acids. The V gene's germline CDR1 is SNHLY and CDR2 FYNNEI. CDR3 protein: CASRPRVADSYEQYF. The DNA for the CDR3 is TGTGCCAGCAGGCCCCGGGTAGCGGACTCCTACGAGCAGTACTTC.

The J gene is TRBJ2-2, the V gene TRBV10-3; either TRBD1 or TRBD2 may supply D (6 bases each). Germline V gene data show CDR1 as ENHRY and CDR2 as SYGVKD. CDR3 length equals 15 residues. The germline V and J ends were trimmed by 3 bases and 6 bases, with 14 bases remaining between them. This chain's CDR3 is CAISEFRGVAGELFF. The CDR3 DNA reads TGTGCCATCAGTGAATTTAGGGGGGTGGCCGGGGAGCTGTTTTTT.

The gene calls are TRBV4-1 and TRBJ1-1, with D possibly being TRBD1 (5 bases). The CDR3 has 19 residues. The germline V gene encodes CDR1 MGHRA and CDR2 YSYEKL. Trimming cost V 4 bases and J 1 base, with 25 bases left between them. CDR3 coding DNA: TGCGCCAGCAGCCCCATTGCGGGGCCCCTAAACTTAGGGAACACTGAAGCTTTCTTT. It yields the protein CASSPIAGPLNLGNTEAFF.